This TCR beta chain was captured by sequencing in a study of T cell repertoires in aging, cancer and after chemotherapy. TCR beta rearrangements were amplified from peripheral blood genomic DNA. Multiplex touch-down PCR with TRB-A/B primers amplified rearranged V-D-J TRB sequences. One entry per CDR3 protein results from TCRdb running MiXCR on the multiplex PCR reads. The sample includes roughly 1,800 distinct CDR3 sequences, roughly 32% of them seen just once. Germline lookup yields CDR1 LNHDA and CDR2 SQIVND (reference sequence). J gave up 2 bases and V 9 bases, and 8 bases lay outside the gene matches. The CDR3 is 14 residues long.

The sequenced sample was blood. The source is a human donor with a blood cancer. The chain is built from TRBV19 and TRBJ2-7; 9 positions match TRBD1. CDR3 sequence: CASRGTGRTYEQYF. In DNA, the CDR3 is TGTGCCAGCAGAGGGACAGGGCGTACCTACGAGCAGTACTTC.